This TCR beta chain was captured in a study of blood T cell repertoires in COVID-19. Study summary: COVID-19 samples collected from the United States, Italy and Spain covered acute and convalescent phases. Nucleic acid was either cDNA or gDNA, and it came from T cells, B-cell-depleted T cells, or PBMCs.

Authors' methods: Amplifying reference gene primers gave estimates of nucleated cell counts. Libraries were prepared by immunoSEQ multiplex PCR; TCRdb keeps only in-frame clonotypes and omits some of them. For V, J and clone size, that table is used; D and trimming come from the DNA. Of 200,000 to 300,000 clones listed, over 80% were seen once; the top ten hold just under 6.5%. Germline CDR1 and CDR2: MNHNS and SASEGT. The CDR3 runs 15 residues. V gave up 2 bases and J gave up 6 bases; unmatched junction bases: 7. The sequenced sample was peripheral blood. The TCR comes from a woman aged 55-70 years with active or convalescent COVID-19. The chain joins TRBV6-1 to TRBJ1-2; 9 bases agree with TRBD1. The CDR3 DNA follows: TGTGCCAGCAGTGAACGCAGGACAGGGGTAGATGGCTACACCTTC. Its translation is CASSERRTGVDGYTF.